One sample yielded the 15 T cell receptor beta chains listed below, sequenced in a study of technical replicates of blood from a handful of donors. Profiling relied on immunoSEQ multiplex PCR, and the TCRdb table lists in-frame clones only, not all of them. This table holds 100,000 or so clones, about 96% found once. The specimen was T cells isolated from PBMCs. Receptor source: a human donor in good health.

The chain has TRBV9 and TRBJ2-7, with D hard to call. This CDR3 spans 15 amino acids. Germline lookup yields CDR1 SGDLS and CDR2 YYNGEE. Trimming left V 0 bases short and J 0 bases short, with 10 bases between. In DNA form, the CDR3 reads TGTGCCAGCAGCGTAGGTTCTTGGAGCTCCTACGAGCAGTACTTC. This encodes CASSVGSWSSYEQYF.

A remark on this clone: The sample has other DNA sequences that encode this CDR3 too. The chain has TRBV6-5 and TRBJ2-1; D uncertain. CDR1 and CDR2 from the germline V gene are MNHEY and SVGAGI. V was cut by 0 bases and J by 0 bases, with 6 bases left in between. This CDR3 is 15 amino acids long. The CDR3 region is CASSYSRYSYNEQFF. The CDR3 DNA is TGTGCCAGCAGTTACTCCCGTTACTCCTACAATGAGCAGTTCTTC.

The V call is TRBV4-1, the J call TRBJ1-2; 12 nucleotides line up with TRBD1. The junction had 9 bases not matched to a gene; V was cut back by 1 base and J by 3 bases. Germline V gene sequence: CDR1 MGHRA, CDR2 YSYEKL. The CDR3 has 18 residues. The CDR3 DNA reads as TGCGCCAGCAGCCAAGGGGAAAGAGGGACAGGGGGCTACTATGGCTACACCTTC. The encoded protein is CASSQGERGTGGYYGYTF.

This sequence joins TRBV29-1 and TRBJ2-5, with a tentative D call TRBD2 (5 bases). This CDR3 spans 14 amino acids. Deletions cut 0 bases from V and 7 bases from J, with 15 bases between. The germline CDR1 and CDR2 sequences are SQVTM and ANQGSEA. CDR3 protein: CSVEDSVLGGTQYF. In DNA form, the CDR3 reads TGCAGCGTTGAAGATTCTGTTTTAGGAGGGACCCAGTACTTC.

This chain joins TRBV7-3 and TRBJ2-3, with 10 bases lining up with TRBD2. The CDR3 is 16 residues long. Trimming at V came to 0 bases and at J to 2 bases, leaving 2 bases not matched to a gene. The germline V gene encodes CDR1 SGHTA and CDR2 FQGTGA. In nucleotides, the CDR3 is TGTGCCAGCAGCTTAACTGGGACTAGCGTCACAGATACGCAGTATTTT. This encodes CASSLTGTSVTDTQYF.

This clone was counted once. Other DNA sequences in the sample encode the same CDR3. The chain has TRBV10-3 and TRBJ1-2, with TRBD1 matching 8 bases. In germline, CDR1 is ENHRY, CDR2 SYGVKD. The CDR3 is made up of 14 amino acids. V lost 0 bases and J lost 5; bases outside the gene matches: 2. CDR3 loop: CAISESDRGYGYTF. The CDR3 DNA reads as TGTGCCATCAGTGAGTCCGACAGGGGTTATGGCTACACCTTC.

The chain joins TRBV27 to TRBJ2-7; D is perhaps TRBD2 (5 bases). CDR3 length: 13 amino acids. The V and J ends lost 1 base and 5 bases respectively, with 9 bases between them. CDR1 is MNHEY, CDR2 SMNVEV, per germline (reference sequence). CDR3 protein: CASSLFSGNEQYF. The CDR3 DNA follows: TGTGCCAGCAGTTTATTCTCGGGGAACGAGCAGTACTTC.

On this clone: This sample also contains other DNA sequences that code for the same CDR3. V gene TRBV29-1 combines with J gene TRBJ1-4, with unresolved D. This CDR3 has 10 residues. CDR1 is SQVTM and CDR2 is ANQGSEA in the germline V gene. V gave up 4 bases and J gave up 8 bases, with 5 bases separating them. CDR3 in DNA: TGCAGCGTTGTGGGCGAAAAACTGTTTTTT. Translation: CSVVGEKLFF.

The chain carries TRBV6-6 and TRBJ1-3, with D possibly being TRBD1 (5 bases). Germline V gene sequence: CDR1 MNHNY, CDR2 SVGAGI (reference sequence). This CDR3 comprises 15 residues. Trimming pared 2 bases from V and 0 bases from J, leaving 8 bases between. The CDR3 protein is CASSYRQGSGNTIYF. The CDR3 DNA reads TGTGCCAGCAGTTACAGGCAGGGCTCTGGAAACACCATATATTTT.

The sample holds one count of this clone. The rearrangement joins TRBV4-2 to TRBJ2-3, with D possibly being TRBD2 (6 bases). The CDR3 totals 14 residues. V was trimmed by 2 bases and J by 5 bases, leaving 11 bases between them. Germline-derived CDR1 and CDR2 are LGHNA and YNFKEQ. The CDR3 here is CASSQWAGRDTQYF. Here the CDR3 DNA reads TGTGCCAGCAGCCAATGGGCGGGAAGAGATACGCAGTATTTT.

CDR3 sequence reads: CAWRQGEGNQPQHF. In DNA, the CDR3 is TGTGCCTGGAGACAGGGTGAGGGCAATCAGCCCCAGCATTTT. The rearrangement uses TRBV30 and TRBJ1-5, with a weak D call TRBD1 (6 bases). CDR3 length equals 14 residues. The germline V gene has CDR1 GTSNPN and CDR2 SVGIG (reference sequence). V was trimmed by 3 bases and J by 2 bases, leaving 11 bases between them.

V usage is TRBV5-1 and J usage is TRBJ2-1, with TRBD2 identical over 11 bases. The germline V gene encodes CDR1 SGHRS and CDR2 YFSETQ. The ends lost 0 bases at V and 0 bases at J; junction bases unmatched: 2. This CDR3 region has 17 residues. The CDR3 nucleotides are TGCGCCAGCAGCTTGGGACTAGCGGGAAGCTCCTACAATGAGCAGTTCTTC. Translating it yields CASSLGLAGSSYNEQFF. The entire variable domain, with the rest obtained from reference TRBV5-1 and TRBJ2-1, is as follows: KAGVTQTPRYLIKTRGQQVTLSCSPISGHRSVSWYQQTPGQGLQFLFEYFSETQRNKGNFPGRFSGRQFSNSRSEMNVSTLELGDSALYLCASSLGLAGSSYNEQFFGPGTRLTVL.

This clone was recorded once. The V and J genes are TRBV5-7 and TRBJ2-2; perhaps TRBD2 as D (6 bases). TRBV5-7 is noted as an ORF with a role that remains uncertain. V lost 1 base to trimming and J lost 4 bases, with 14 bases between them. This CDR3 has 16 residues. The CDR3 loop is CASSLSLGLRTGELFF. Here the CDR3 DNA reads TGTGCCAGCAGCTTGTCCCTGGGACTGCGCACCGGGGAGCTGTTTTTT.

In its sample, this clone was seen once. The chain couples TRBV11-2 to TRBJ1-4; possibly TRBD1 for D (5 bases). Germline V gives CDR1 SGHAT, CDR2 FQNNGV. The length of the CDR3 is 14 residues. V was shortened by 5 bases and J by 12 bases, with 19 bases between the two germline ends. In DNA, the CDR3 is TGTGCCAGCAGCCCCATCTACAGGCCCGAGGAACTGTTTTTT. It is translated as CASSPIYRPEELFF.

The chain joins TRBV7-9 to TRBJ2-7; D is uncertain. CDR1 is SEHNR, CDR2 FQNEAQ, per germline (reference sequence). CDR3 size: 14 residues. Trimming left V 3 bases short and J 7 bases short, with 16 bases between. In nucleotides, the CDR3 is TGTGCCAGCAGCTTCGACACTCACCTTTATGAGCAGTACTTC. The encoded protein is CASSFDTHLYEQYF.